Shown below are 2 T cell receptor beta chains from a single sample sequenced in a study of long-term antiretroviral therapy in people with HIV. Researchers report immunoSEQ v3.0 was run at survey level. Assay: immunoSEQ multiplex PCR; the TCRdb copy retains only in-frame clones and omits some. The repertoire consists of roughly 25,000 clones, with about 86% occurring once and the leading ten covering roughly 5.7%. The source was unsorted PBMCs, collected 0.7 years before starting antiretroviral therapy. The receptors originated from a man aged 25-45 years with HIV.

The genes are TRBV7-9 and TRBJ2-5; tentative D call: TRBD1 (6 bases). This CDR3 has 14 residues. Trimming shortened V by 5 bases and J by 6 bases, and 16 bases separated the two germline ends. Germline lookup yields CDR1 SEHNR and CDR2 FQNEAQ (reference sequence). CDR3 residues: CASSTISRGQTQYF. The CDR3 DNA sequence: TGTGCCAGCAGCACCATCAGCAGGGGTCAGACCCAGTACTTC.

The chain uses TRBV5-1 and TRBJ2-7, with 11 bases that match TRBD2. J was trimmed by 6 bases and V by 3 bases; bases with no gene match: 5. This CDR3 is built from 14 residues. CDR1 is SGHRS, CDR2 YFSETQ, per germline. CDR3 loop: CASSSTSGASEQYF. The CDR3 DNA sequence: TGCGCCAGCAGCTCGACTAGCGGGGCGTCCGAGCAGTACTTC.